Following are 19 T cell receptor beta chains from one sample sequenced in a study of blood T cell repertoires in COVID-19. Assay used: immunoSEQ multiplex PCR; TCRdb lists only in-frame clones, some missing. In the table there are 150,000 to 200,000 clones, approximately 91% of which are singletons. The sample consisted of peripheral blood. Source of these receptors: a man in his 70s with active or convalescent COVID-19.

The V and J genes are TRBV5-1 and TRBJ1-6; no clear D. CDR3 size: 17 residues. CDR1 is SGHRS and CDR2 is YFSETQ in the germline V gene. Trimming cost V 4 bases and J 7 bases, with 21 bases left between them. CDR3 amino acids: CASSLAPRATGNSPLHF. The CDR3 DNA follows: TGCGCCAGCAGCCTCGCCCCTAGGGCGACGGGGAATTCACCCCTCCACTTT.

This sequence joins TRBV28 and TRBJ2-7, with 8 bases identical to TRBD1. The CDR3 spans 14 residues. With 5 bases clipped from V and 2 bases from J, the junction kept 5 bases outside the gene matches. The germline CDR1 and CDR2 sequences are MDHEN and SYDVKM. CDR3 sequence reads: CASSLTGGTYEQYF. The CDR3 nucleotides are TGTGCCAGCAGTCTCACAGGGGGGACCTACGAGCAGTACTTC.

The V and J genes are TRBV6-5 and TRBJ2-7; TRBD1 aligns across 10 bases. V was pared by 11 bases and J by 4 bases, with 8 bases of the junction left unmatched. There are 13 residues in the CDR3. In germline, CDR1 is MNHEY, CDR2 SVGAGI. CDR3 DNA: TGTGCCGGACGGACAGGGGGAAAGTACGAGCAGTACTTC. Translation gives CAGRTGGKYEQYF.

The chain employs TRBV5-4 and TRBJ2-1, with D possibly being TRBD2 (5 bases). From germline, CDR1 is SGHNT and CDR2 YYREEE (reference sequence). The CDR3 runs to 13 residues. Trimming shortened V by 3 bases and J by 4 bases, and 8 bases separated the two germline ends. The CDR3 region has the DNA TGTGCCAGCAGCTCGGGGATTTACAATGAGCAGTTCTTC. It is translated as CASSSGIYNEQFF. The variable domain in full, completed from reference TRBV5-4 and TRBJ2-1, reads ETGVTQSPTHLIKTRGQQVTLRCSSQSGHNTVSWYQQALGQGPQFIFQYYREEENGRGNFPPRFSGLQFPNYSSELNVNALELDDSALYLCASSSGIYNEQFFGPGTRLTVL.

A word on this clone: The junction does not match germline at one end; this may be a read error. The chain uses TRBV3-1 (or the pseudogene TRBV3-2) and TRBJ2-2; 12 bases agree with TRBD2. Germline CDR1 and CDR2: LGHDT and YNNKEL (reference sequence). The CDR3 length is 16 residues. This CDR3 reads CVSSRGLAGLTGELFF. The DNA for the CDR3 is TGTGTCAGCAGCCGCGGACTAGCGGGACTCACCGGGGAGCTGTTTTTT.

The chain has TRBV19 and TRBJ1-4; D is ambiguous. This CDR3 is 11 amino acids long. V was cut by 3 bases and J by 8 bases, with 4 bases left in between. The germline V gene encodes CDR1 LNHDA and CDR2 SQIVND (reference sequence). The CDR3 sequence: CASSIGEKLFF. The CDR3, as DNA: TGTGCCAGTAGTATTGGCGAAAAACTGTTTTTT.

This chain connects TRBV12-3 or TRBV12-4 to TRBJ2-7, with 8 bases aligning to TRBD1. This CDR3 is built from 13 residues. V shed 3 bases, J shed 4 bases, and the junction held 2 bases outside the gene matches. CDR3 nucleotides: TGTGCCAGCAGTTTGGGACAGGTTTACGAGCAGTACTTC. Protein: CASSLGQVYEQYF.

The J gene is TRBJ2-1, the V gene TRBV5-8, with 9 bases lining up with TRBD2. The CDR3 is 15 residues long. The germline CDR1 and CDR2 sequences are SGHTS and YDEGEE. J gave up 0 bases and V 4 bases, and 2 bases lay outside the gene matches. CDR3 loop: CASSPGLASYNEQFF. The DNA for the CDR3 is TGTGCCAGCAGCCCGGGACTAGCCTCCTACAATGAGCAGTTCTTC.

The chain couples TRBV19 to TRBJ2-3; 7 bases fit TRBD2. CDR3 size: 14 residues. J was trimmed by 6 bases and V by 7 bases; bases with no gene match: 10. The germline gives CDR1 LNHDA, CDR2 SQIVND (reference sequence). CDR3 loop: CASNSGTMLDTQYF. In DNA, the CDR3 is TGTGCCAGTAACTCCGGGACTATGCTTGATACGCAGTATTTT.

The chain recombines TRBV28 with TRBJ2-2; D is possibly TRBD1 (6 bases). V shed 3 bases and J shed 5 bases, with 13 bases lying between them. Germline V gene sequence: CDR1 MDHEN, CDR2 SYDVKM. CDR3 size: 15 residues. The CDR3 is CASSFPGGRTGELFF. In DNA, the CDR3 is TGTGCCAGCAGTTTCCCTGGGGGCCGGACCGGGGAGCTGTTTTTT.

V and J are TRBV7-9 and TRBJ2-5; TRBD1 agrees at 10 bases. Unmatched junction bases numbered 0, after V lost 0 bases and J lost 5 bases. Germline V gene lookup returns CDR1 SEHNR and CDR2 FQNEAQ (reference sequence). The CDR3 is 14 amino acids. This CDR3 is CASSLAGQGETQYF. The CDR3 DNA sequence: TGTGCCAGCAGCTTAGCGGGACAGGGGGAGACCCAGTACTTC. Full variable domain (outside the CDR3, taken from reference TRBV7-9 and TRBJ2-5): DTGVSQNPRHKITKRGQNVTFRCDPISEHNRLYWYRQTLGQGPEFLTYFQNEAQLEKSRLLSDRFSAERPKGSFSTLEIQRTEQGDSAMYLCASSLAGQGETQYFGPGTRLLVL.

The count of this clone is one. The V call is TRBV7-2, the J call TRBJ2-5, with 9 bases that match TRBD1. CDR1 SGHTA and CDR2 FQGNSA come from the germline V gene. This CDR3 has 14 residues. V shed 9 bases, J shed 1 base, and the junction held 6 bases outside the gene matches. In DNA form, the CDR3 reads TGTGCCAGTGCTAGGACAGGGGTCCAAGAGACCCAGTACTTC. Amino acid sequence: CASARTGVQETQYF.

The chain's CDR3 is CASSKGQGGYEQYF. The CDR3 region has the DNA TGTGCCAGCAGCAAGGGACAGGGGGGCTACGAGCAGTACTTC. The V and J genes are TRBV5-4 and TRBJ2-7; 11 nucleotides match TRBD1. The length of the CDR3 is 14 residues. Germline CDR1 reads SGHNT; CDR2 reads YYREEE (reference sequence). With V trimmed by 4 bases and J by 3 bases, 3 bases remained unmatched.

This chain links TRBV7-2 with TRBJ2-3; 8 nucleotides line up with TRBD2. V gave up 2 bases and J gave up 11 bases; unmatched junction bases: 15. The CDR3 covers 16 residues. Germline assignment: CDR1 SGHTA and CDR2 FQGNSA. In DNA form, the CDR3 reads TGTGCCAGCAGCTTATCCCAGCGGGGGAGCCTAACGCAGCAGTATTTT. Translated, it gives CASSLSQRGSLTQQYF.

The V call is TRBV11-2, the J call TRBJ1-4, with 9 bases aligning to TRBD1. Trimming cost V 5 bases and J 8 bases; bases outside gene matches: 3. From germline, CDR1 is SGHAT and CDR2 FQNNGV. The CDR3 contains 13 residues. CDR3 in DNA: TGTGCCAGCAGCGCACAGGGGGCGGAAAAACTGTTTTTT. Translating it yields CASSAQGAEKLFF.

The rearrangement links TRBV7-2 to TRBJ2-2, with 10 bases identical to TRBD1. Germline loops: CDR1 SGHTA, CDR2 FQGNSA. After removal of 4 bases from V and 7 bases from J, the junction contained 9 bases not matched to a gene. This CDR3 has 16 amino acids. The CDR3 DNA reads as TGTGCCAGCAGCTCGGTGACAGGGGGCTGGGGCGGGGAGCTGTTTTTT. Protein sequence: CASSSVTGGWGGELFF.

V usage is TRBV19 and J usage is TRBJ1-3, with D tentatively TRBD1 (6 bases). Between the trimmed V and J ends, which lost 3 bases and 2 bases, there was a span of 11 bases. This CDR3 has 15 amino acids. CDR1 and CDR2 (germline): LNHDA, SQIVND (reference sequence). The CDR3 region is CASSILGAAGNTIYF. The CDR3 coding sequence is TGTGCCAGTAGTATCTTGGGGGCGGCTGGAAACACCATATATTTT.

The V gene is TRBV7-6, the J gene TRBJ1-2; the D gene is possibly TRBD1 (6 bases). Germline loops: CDR1 SGHVS, CDR2 FNYEAQ. CDR3 length: 13 residues. The germline V and J ends were trimmed by 5 bases and 8 bases, with 15 bases remaining between them. CDR3 residues: CASSVQGGAGYTF. DNA for the CDR3: TGTGCCAGCAGCGTACAGGGTGGAGCAGGCTACACCTTC. The whole variable domain, filled in from reference TRBV7-6 and TRBJ1-2, reads GAGVSQSPRYKVTKRGQDVALRCDPISGHVSLYWYRQALGQGPEFLTYFNYEAQQDKSGLPNDRFSAERPEGSISTLTIQRTEQRDSAMYRCASSVQGGAGYTFGSGTRLTVV.

This sequence joins TRBV5-8 and TRBJ2-3, with TRBD2 matching 15 bases. Losses at the gene ends were 4 bases for V and 3 bases for J; bases not matched to a gene: 9. The CDR3 is 18 amino acids. The germline V gene has CDR1 SGHTS and CDR2 YDEGEE. CDR3 bases: TGTGCCAGCAGCCCAGGACTAGCGGGAGGGCCCCTGACAGATACGCAGTATTTT. Translating it yields CASSPGLAGGPLTDTQYF.